In this sample, the clone carrying this T cell receptor beta chain turned up a few times. The source of the sample is a study of metastatic and nonmetastatic thyroid tumors. Across the whole study: The comparison covered peripheral blood and tumor or nodule tissue in malignant and benign thyroid patients.

Every patient underwent thyroid surgery untreated. The CDR3 is 14 residues long. Deletions cut 3 bases from V and 4 bases from J, with 12 bases between. Authors' analysis steps: Construction of a distant-metastasis classifier for papillary thyroid cancer relied on CDR3 differences across clinicopathological groups. With MiXCR, TCRdb reprocessed the PCR reads. Here the V and J calls rest on TCRdb's processing, not on the authors' analysis. The sample has about 33,000 clones, roughly a sixth seen once. The source is a male donor with papillary thyroid cancer or a benign thyroid nodule (not recorded which). Some clones in this sample may be carry-over from other donors' samples. Material for sequencing was blood. The rearrangement uses TRBV12-3 or TRBV12-4 and TRBJ1-2; a weak D match, TRBD1 (5 bases). The CDR3 region has the DNA TGTGCCAGCAGTTTGTCAGGGCTTTCCTATGGCTACACCTTC. Translated: CASSLSGLSYGYTF.